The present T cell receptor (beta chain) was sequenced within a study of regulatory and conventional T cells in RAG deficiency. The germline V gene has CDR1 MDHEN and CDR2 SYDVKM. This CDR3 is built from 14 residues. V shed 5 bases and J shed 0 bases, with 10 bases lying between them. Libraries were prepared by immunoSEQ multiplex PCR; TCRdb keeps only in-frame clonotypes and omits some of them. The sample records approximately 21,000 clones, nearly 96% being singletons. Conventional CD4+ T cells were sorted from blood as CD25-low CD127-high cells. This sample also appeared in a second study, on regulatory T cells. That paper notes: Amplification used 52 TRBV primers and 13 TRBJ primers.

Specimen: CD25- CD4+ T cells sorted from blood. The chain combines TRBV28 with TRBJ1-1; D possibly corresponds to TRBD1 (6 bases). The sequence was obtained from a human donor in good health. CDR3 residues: CASSPPGVNTEAFF. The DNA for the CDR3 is TGTGCCAGCAGTCCCCCAGGGGTGAACACTGAAGCTTTCTTT.